This T cell receptor (beta chain) was observed in a study of T cell clonality in common variable immunodeficiency. Germline V lookup: CDR1 SGHAT, CDR2 FQNNGV. This CDR3 has 14 residues. V was clipped by 6 bases and J by 2 bases, with 14 bases between them. General study findings and limits: Fewer deletions and N-nucleotide insertions were reportedly seen in common variable immunodeficiency TCR beta sequences. T cell subpopulation sequencing would be needed to explain CVID clonality. Compared with controls, CVID subjects had fewer shared TCRbeta clones.

Both groups were predominantly of Caucasian heritage. This clone was detected many times. The target antigen is unknown. With the read ending 3 residues before the CDR3 end, the germline J gene is used to fill in that end. This table comes from immunoSEQ multiplex PCR, and its TCRdb copy is limited to in-frame clones, with some not included. The table lists tens of thousands of clones, no singletons, with 5% to 6.5% in the top ten. The chain employs TRBV11-2 and TRBJ2-7; TRBD2 is a possible D gene (6 bases). Sample: peripheral blood mononuclear cells. This clonotype was sampled from a person aged 18 to 75 in good health. Incomplete CDR3 DNA: TGTGCCAGCAGTCCCGGGACTTTTACCTACGAG. It encodes CASSPGTFTYE. The full CDR3 reads CASSPGTFTYEQYF.